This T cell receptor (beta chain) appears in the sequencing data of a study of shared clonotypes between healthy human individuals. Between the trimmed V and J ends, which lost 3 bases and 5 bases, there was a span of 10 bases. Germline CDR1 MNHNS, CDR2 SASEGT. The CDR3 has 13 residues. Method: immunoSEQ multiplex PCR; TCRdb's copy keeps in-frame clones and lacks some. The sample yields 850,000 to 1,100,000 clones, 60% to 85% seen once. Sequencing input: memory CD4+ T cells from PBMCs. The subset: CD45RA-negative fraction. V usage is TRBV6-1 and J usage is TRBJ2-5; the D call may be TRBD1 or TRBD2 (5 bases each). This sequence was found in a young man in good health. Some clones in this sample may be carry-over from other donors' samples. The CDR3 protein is CASSDSRDETQYF. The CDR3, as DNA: TGTGCCAGCAGTGATAGTAGGGACGAGACCCAGTACTTC.